This record concerns one T cell receptor (beta chain) sequence. V was pared by 5 bases and J by 1 base, with 15 bases between. The CDR3 totals 15 residues. In germline, CDR1 is SGHTA, CDR2 FQGNSA. The source of the sample is a study of glioma-infiltrating T cells after dendritic cell vaccination. Study in general: Samples are from glioblastoma patients in Phase I and II dendritic cell vaccine trials. Patients received autologous tumor lysate-pulsed dendritic cell vaccination between the early 2000s and the early 2010s.

Up to about 2 ug genomic DNA was used for TCRB CDR3 amplification. This table comes from immunoSEQ multiplex PCR, and its TCRdb copy is limited to in-frame clones, with some not included. The sample has about 65,000 clones, around nine tenths seen once. The time point: after dendritic cell vaccination, including at tumor progression/relapse. Selection required adequate fresh-frozen tumor tissue plus more than two years' survival data. The receptor was derived from a human donor with glioblastoma. The chain combines TRBV7-2 with TRBJ2-7; D perhaps matches TRBD1 (5 bases). The sequences come from blood, collected after dendritic cell vaccination. CDR3 DNA sequence: TGTGCCAGCAGCCGAAGCGCAGGGTTATCCTACGAGCAGTACTTC. Translation: CASSRSAGLSYEQYF.